This TCR beta chain was captured by sequencing in a study of CXCR3-negative and CXCR3-positive naive CD8 T cells (dated 2019 in TCRdb). With respect to the entire study: In total, around 150 million TRB reads were obtained, or roughly 1.5 +/- 0.3 million reads per library. The diversity and physicochemical repertoire analyses included approximately ten donors pooled from two independent experiments. For the TRBV-TRBJ cluster analysis, the naive subsets came from about five donors, while the memory cells came from 3 donors.

Each CD8+ T cell subset was flow-sorted in triplicate, and 250,000 to 300,000 cells per subset were placed directly into RLT lysis buffer. To keep memory contaminants out, a stringent definition of naive CD8+ T cells was applied: CD45RO-CCR7+CD27+CD95-. Standard density gradient centrifugation was used to isolate peripheral blood mononuclear cells from buffy coats. A FACSAria III was used to flow-sort naive CXCR3-negative and CXCR3-positive CD8+ T cells. Total RNA was extracted from sorted cells with an RNeasy Mini Kit. What the study reported, not specific to this receptor: Freshly isolated PBMCs were used for most assays because CXCR3 expression went down partially after cryopreservation. TRBV-TRBJ usage was similar between naive CXCR3-negative and CXCR3-positive cells from the same donor, while memory cells showed distinct patterns. Because surface CD5, which is linked to self-reactivity in mice, was comparable between the naive subsets, TCR interaction strength was also inferred from TRB CDR3 physicochemical properties. Repertoire diversity was comparably high in both naive subsets but much lower in memory CD8+ T cells. Compared with CXCR3-negative naive cells, CXCR3-positive naive cells had TRB CDR3s with higher hydrophobicity (lower Kidera factor 4), lower energy, and higher strength and volume indices.

The CDR1 and CDR2 encoded by the germline V gene are SGHTA and FQGTGA. The CDR3, cysteine through phenylalanine, is 14 amino acids long. Only the protein sequence is given. Concerning this clonotype itself: Its antigen is not yet known.

The run used a NextSeq 550. The Human TCR Profiling Kit (MiLaboratory) was used to prepare UMI-labeled 5' RACE TRB cDNA libraries. cDNA synthesis used the entire amount of extracted RNA, and PCR amplification then used the entire amount of cDNA produced. Libraries were prepared in parallel with an identical number of PCR cycles. The source study handled its data this way. With a minimum of two reads required per UMI, MIGEC and MiXCR pulled out about 50,000 +/- 10,000 unique UMI-labeled TRB cDNA molecules from each library. Each library averaged about 37,000 +/- 9,700 functional in-frame TRB CDR3 nucleotide clonotypes without stop codons. Diversity metrics, including normalized Shannon-Wiener and Chao1, were computed in VDJtools after downsampling to 5000 UMI-labeled TRB molecules per sample. VDJtools computed clonotype-size-weighted physicochemical properties of the central five CDR3 residues: interaction energy, strength, volume and Kidera factor 4. TCRdb reprocessed the sequencing reads and holds a single record per CDR3 protein sequence, with no DNA. The V and J calls here are based on TCRdb, not the publication. The data table for this sample lists approximately 59,000 distinct CDR3 sequences. Of the sample, 0.55% to 0.85% falls within the top ten clones.

The sequenced sample was naive CXCR3+ CD8+ T cells from blood. According to the study, the label for this sample's cell subset or site signals: CD45RO-CCR7+CD27+CD95- naive CD8+ T cells expressing CXCR3 (TNR3+). The TCR sequence derives from a human donor in good health. Some clones in this sample may be carry-over from other donors' samples. The chain uses TRBV7-3 and TRBJ2-5; TCRdb calls TRBD1, which cannot be checked without DNA. The CDR3 in this case is CASSLVSGGETQYF.